The 4 T cell receptor beta chains presented below share a single source sample, sequenced in a study of blood T cell repertoires in COVID-19. Generated by immunoSEQ multiplex PCR, the TCRdb table keeps only in-frame clones and is missing some. The sample includes 280,000 or so clones, roughly 90% of them seen just once. Sequenced: peripheral blood. The receptor source for this set is a woman aged 60-75 years with acute or convalescent COVID-19.

The chain is built from TRBV11-2 and TRBJ1-6; D unresolved. This CDR3 comprises 15 residues. V lost 1 base to trimming and J lost 7 bases, with 11 bases between them. CDR1 and CDR2 (germline): SGHAT, FQNNGV. For the CDR3, the DNA is TGTGCCAGCAGCTTAGTAGTCGGGGAGAATTCACCCCTCCACTTT. Translation: CASSLVVGENSPLHF.

The chain combines TRBV7-8 with TRBJ2-3; TRBD1 aligns across 9 bases. There are 15 residues in the CDR3. V was clipped by 2 bases and J by 5 bases; unmatched bases: 5. Germline CDR1 is SGHVS and CDR2 is FQNEAQ. DNA for the CDR3: TGTGCCAGCAGCTTACAGGACAGGGGTATAGATACGCAGTATTTT. Encoded protein: CASSLQDRGIDTQYF. The whole variable domain, remainder taken from reference TRBV7-8 and TRBJ2-3, is GAGVSQSPRYKVAKRGQDVALRCDPISGHVSLFWYQQALGQGPEFLTYFQNEAQLDKSGLPSDRFFAERPEGSVSTLKIQRTQQEDSAVYLCASSLQDRGIDTQYFGPGTRLTVL.

This chain connects TRBV6-5 to TRBJ2-7, with D perhaps TRBD2 (6 bases). Trimming removed 0 bases from V and 2 bases from J, with 11 bases in between. CDR1 is MNHEY, CDR2 SVGAGI, per germline. This CDR3 is 15 amino acids long. CDR3 sequence reads: CASSYSGREAYEQYF. CDR3 DNA: TGTGCCAGCAGTTACTCGGGCAGGGAGGCCTACGAGCAGTACTTC.

The chain links TRBV6-5 to TRBJ1-2; TRBD1 aligns across 9 bases. The CDR3 has 15 residues. The junction had 10 bases not matched to a gene; V was cut back by 7 bases and J by 4 bases. Germline CDR1 reads MNHEY; CDR2 reads SVGAGI. CDR3 nucleotide sequence: TGTGCCAGCACCGAAGAGGGGACAGGGCCCTATGGCTACACCTTC. Residues: CASTEEGTGPYGYTF.